This TCR beta chain stems from a study of identical twins. TCRdb independently ran MiXCR on the 5' RACE reads; one entry per CDR3 protein. Counted here are some 560,000 distinct CDR3 sequences, around a tenth occurring once; the ten biggest clones make up 3%. The CDR3 totals 13 residues. V was clipped by 9 bases and J by 0 bases, with 11 bases between them. Study results and limitations: Zero-insertion analyses might be partly confounded by invariant T cells like MAIT and iNKT. Clonotypes of the beta chain that were abundant in cord blood carried fewer insertions (memory repertoires showed none).

Everyone who donated was a healthy Caucasian. This clonotype has a count of ten or more. Its antigen is unidentified. A further study also used this sample, focusing on yellow fever vaccine responses in identical twins.

The rearrangement links TRBV12-3 or TRBV12-4 to TRBJ1-1; D uncertain. The sequence was collected from a woman aged 18 to 35 in good health. Sequenced input: PBMCs. DNA of the CDR3: TGTGCCAGTCGTTTCCGGTTGAACACTGAAGCTTTCTTT. Translating gives CASRFRLNTEAFF.